This T cell receptor (beta chain) is drawn from a study of blood T cells in healthy people across ages. Germline V gene lookup returns CDR1 MNHEY and CDR2 SMNVEV (reference sequence). V lost 9 bases, J lost 0 bases, and 10 bases lay in between. The CDR3 covers 13 residues. For the second PCR, which ran for about 6 to 11 cycles, a sample-barcoded 5' primer and a J-beta primer mix were used. MiXCR, applied by TCRdb to the 5' RACE reads, yields one record per CDR3 protein. The sample has 790,000 or so distinct CDR3 sequences, around 50% seen once. This clonotype was detected a few times. Sequencing was carried out using blood. The genes are TRBV27 and TRBJ2-3, with D unresolved. This clonotype was obtained from a man older than 75 in good health. CDR3 protein: CASQPGSTDTQYF. The CDR3 DNA reads as TGTGCCAGTCAGCCCGGAAGCACAGATACGCAGTATTTT.